The 12 T cell receptor beta chains given below trace back to one sample, sequenced in a study of regulatory T cells in long-lasting Graves disease. In building TCR beta libraries, iRepertoire HTBI primers were used together with Arm-PCR of CDR3 regions. Using its own MiXCR run on the multiplex PCR reads, TCRdb lists one record per CDR3 protein. The table records a few hundred thousand distinct CDR3 sequences, around 11% of them present only once. Time point specified: newly diagnosed GD, antithyroid drugs for less than 3 months. TCR sequences were obtained from RNA taken from PBMCs. The sample was also reused in another study, on T cells in Graves' hyperthyroidism and ophthalmopathy.

The specimen was peripheral blood mononuclear cells (PBMCs), collected at new diagnosis, from a patient treated with antithyroid drugs. The source of these receptors is a woman aged 18-29 years with Graves disease.

This clonotype showed up just a few times. The chain combines TRBV6-2 or TRBV6-3 with TRBJ2-1, with a weak D call TRBD2 (6 bases). V was pared by 10 bases and J by 5 bases, with 21 bases between. The CDR3 is made up of 15 amino acids. The V gene's germline CDR1 is MNHEY and CDR2 SVGEGT. This chain's CDR3 is CATRPPGVWDNEQFF. CDR3 in DNA: TGTGCCACGCGACCTCCGGGAGTTTGGGACAATGAGCAGTTCTTC.

In this sample, this clonotype turned up many times. The CDR3 region is CASSFALLGEKLFF. DNA for the CDR3: TGTGCCAGCAGCTTTGCCCTATTGGGCGAAAAACTGTTTTTT. V usage is TRBV11-2 and J usage is TRBJ1-4; the D is unclear. Germline loops: CDR1 SGHAT, CDR2 FQNNGV. The CDR3 has 14 amino acids. V lost 3 bases to trimming and J lost 8 bases, with 13 bases between them. The entire variable domain, with the rest obtained from reference TRBV11-2 and TRBJ1-4, is as follows: EAGVAQSPRYKIIEKRQSVAFWCNPISGHATLYWYQQILGQGPKLLIQFQNNGVVDDSQLPKDRFSAERLKGVDSTLKIQPAKLEDSAVYLCASSFALLGEKLFFGSGTQLSVL.

This clonotype was picked up many times. One end of the junction does not line up with germline, which may come from a read error. V usage is TRBV7-9 and J usage is TRBJ2-1, with D perhaps TRBD1 or TRBD2 (5 bases each). Looked up from germline, CDR1 is SEHNR and CDR2 is FQNEAQ (reference sequence). This CDR3 has 14 residues. For the CDR3, the DNA is TGTGCCGGCAGCTTAATCGGGACCGACAATGAGCAGTTCTTC. Its translation is CAGSLIGTDNEQFF.

This clonotype has a handful of counts. One end of the junction varies from germline; a read error may be responsible. The rearrangement joins TRBV20-1 to TRBJ1-2, with TRBD1 matching 8 bases. The CDR3 loop spans 14 amino acids. In germline, CDR1 is DFQATT, CDR2 SNEGSKA (reference sequence). In DNA, the CDR3 is TGCAGTGCAAGAGACAGGGGAGTCGGCTATGGCTACACCTTC. As protein: CSARDRGVGYGYTF.

The sample holds many counts of this clonotype. The chain couples TRBV4-3 to TRBJ2-3; the match to TRBD1 covers 7 bases. The germline CDR1 and CDR2 sequences are LGHNA and YSLEER. The J segment lost 5 bases and the V segment lost 4 bases, leaving 12 bases of the junction unmatched. This CDR3 region has 16 residues. The CDR3 sequence: CASSLEVRGPGDTQYF. The CDR3 DNA reads as TGCGCCAGCAGCCTCGAGGTGAGGGGGCCTGGAGATACGCAGTATTTT.

This clonotype has at least ten counts. The rearrangement uses TRBV7-9 and TRBJ1-1, with TRBD1 identical over 10 bases. The CDR3 contains 16 residues. Germline V lookup: CDR1 SEHNR, CDR2 FQNEAQ (reference sequence). Trimming took 2 bases from V and 1 from J; bases not matched to a gene: 4. The CDR3 sequence: CASSLPGTGENTEAFF. In DNA form, the CDR3 reads TGTGCCAGCAGCTTACCCGGGACAGGGGAGAACACTGAAGCTTTCTTT.

There are many counts of this clonotype. The V gene is TRBV12-3 or TRBV12-4, the J gene TRBJ2-5, with 8 bases matching TRBD2. This CDR3 contains 17 residues. Unmatched junction bases numbered 15, after V lost 4 bases and J lost 5 bases. The CDR3 coding sequence is TGTGCCAGCAGTTCCGGTGGCGGGAGGCTCCCATCTGAGACCCAGTACTTC. Residues: CASSSGGGRLPSETQYF.

This clonotype was observed at least ten times. This rearrangement joins TRBV12-3 or TRBV12-4 to TRBJ2-3, with TRBD2 matching over 8 bases. V was pared by 4 bases and J by 6 bases, with 9 bases of the junction left unmatched. The CDR3 consists of 15 residues. CDR3 sequence reads: CASSSKRGPGDTQYF. CDR3 sequence (DNA): TGTGCCAGCAGTTCAAAGCGGGGGCCCGGGGATACGCAGTATTTT.

This clonotype was seen repeatedly, ten times or more. The J gene is TRBJ2-7, the V gene TRBV6-2 or TRBV6-3, with D possibly being TRBD1 (5 bases). The length of the CDR3 is 13 residues. CDR1 and CDR2 (germline): MNHEY, SVGEGT. V dropped 0 bases and J dropped 12 bases, with 15 bases sitting between them. The CDR3 protein is CASSYSYPSDRYF. DNA for the CDR3: TGTGCCAGCAGTTACTCCTACCCCTCCGACAGGTACTTC.

This clonotype was seen ten or more times. This chain connects TRBV28 to TRBJ1-1; D gene unclear. Germline CDR1 reads MDHEN; CDR2 reads SYDVKM. V gave up 3 bases and J gave up 1 base, with 6 bases separating them. The CDR3 consists of 13 residues. The CDR3 region is CASSFSGNTEAFF. CDR3 sequence (DNA): TGTGCCAGCAGTTTTTCCGGGAACACTGAAGCTTTCTTT.

Concerning this clonotype itself: Being one base from a much bigger clone, this may be a read error. The V gene is TRBV18, the J gene TRBJ1-2; D is unresolved. The CDR3 is 14 residues long. V shed 10 bases and J shed 0 bases, with 15 bases lying between them. CDR1 is KGHSH, CDR2 LQKENI, per germline. The CDR3 sequence is CANSLRTSNYGYTF. DNA of the CDR3: TGTGCCAACTCCCTCAGGACCTCTAACTATGGCTACACCTTC.

A few counts support this clonotype. The chain uses TRBV6-5 and TRBJ2-3; D possibly uses TRBD1 or TRBD2 (5 bases each). The V end lost 0 bases, the J end lost 1 base, and 8 bases lay between the germline ends. The CDR3 sequence is 15 residues long. In germline, CDR1 is MNHEY, CDR2 SVGAGI. CDR3 protein: CASSYSRDGTDTQYF. CDR3 coding DNA: TGTGCCAGCAGTTACTCACGGGACGGCACAGATACGCAGTATTTT.